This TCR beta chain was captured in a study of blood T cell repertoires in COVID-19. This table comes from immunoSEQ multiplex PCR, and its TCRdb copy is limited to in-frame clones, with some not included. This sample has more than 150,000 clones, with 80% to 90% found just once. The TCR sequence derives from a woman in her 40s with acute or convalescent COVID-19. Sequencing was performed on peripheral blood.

This CDR3 reads CASSQESSGGWETQYF. The CDR3 DNA follows: TGCGCCAGCAGCCAAGAATCGTCGGGGGGTTGGGAGACCCAGTACTTC. This chain joins TRBV4-1 and TRBJ2-5; 7 positions match TRBD2. CDR1 and CDR2 from the germline V gene are MGHRA and YSYEKL. This CDR3 contains 16 residues. Trimming cost V 0 bases and J 5 bases; bases outside gene matches: 9.